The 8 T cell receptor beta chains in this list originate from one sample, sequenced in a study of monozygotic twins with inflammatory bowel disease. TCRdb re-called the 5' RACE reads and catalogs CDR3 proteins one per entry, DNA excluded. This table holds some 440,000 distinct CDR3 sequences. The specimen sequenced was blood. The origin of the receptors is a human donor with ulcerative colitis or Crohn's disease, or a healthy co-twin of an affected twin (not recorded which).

The CDR3 protein is CASSLEGIGSNQPQHF. V is TRBV5-1 and J is TRBJ1-5. The CDR3 extends over 16 amino acids. Germline V gives CDR1 SGHRS, CDR2 YFSETQ.

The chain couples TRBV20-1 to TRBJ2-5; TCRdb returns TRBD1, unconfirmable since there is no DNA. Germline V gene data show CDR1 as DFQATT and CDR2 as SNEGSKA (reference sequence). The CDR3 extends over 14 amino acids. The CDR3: CSARRNRERETQYF.

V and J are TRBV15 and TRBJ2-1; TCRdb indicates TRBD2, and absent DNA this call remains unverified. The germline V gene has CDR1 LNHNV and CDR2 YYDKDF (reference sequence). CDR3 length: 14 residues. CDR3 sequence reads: CATSSWASPNEQFF.

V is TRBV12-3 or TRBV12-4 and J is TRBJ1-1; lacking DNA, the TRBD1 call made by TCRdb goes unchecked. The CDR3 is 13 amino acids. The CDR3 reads CASRTGEGTEAFF.

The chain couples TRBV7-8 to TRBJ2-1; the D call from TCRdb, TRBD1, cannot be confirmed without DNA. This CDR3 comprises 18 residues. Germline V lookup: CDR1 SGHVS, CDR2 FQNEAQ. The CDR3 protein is CASSSRDLGAGPYNEQFF.

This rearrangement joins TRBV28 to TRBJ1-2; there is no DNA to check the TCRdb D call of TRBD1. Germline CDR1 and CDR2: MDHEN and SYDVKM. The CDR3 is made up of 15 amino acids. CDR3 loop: CASSSLQVGWYGYTF.

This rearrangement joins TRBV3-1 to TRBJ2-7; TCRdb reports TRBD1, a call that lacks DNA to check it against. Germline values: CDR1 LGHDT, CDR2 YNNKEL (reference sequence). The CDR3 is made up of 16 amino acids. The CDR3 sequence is CASSQKTGTPSYEQYF.

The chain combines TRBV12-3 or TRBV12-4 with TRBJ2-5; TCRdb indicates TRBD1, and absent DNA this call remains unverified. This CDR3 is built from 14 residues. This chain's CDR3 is CASNSMDSSETQYF.